The 8 T cell receptor beta chains listed next were all sequenced from one sample in a study of shared clonotypes between healthy human individuals. CD8 cells classed as naive were CD45RO-negative and positively selected for CCR7, excluding terminally differentiated effector memory CD45RA+ cells. Generated by immunoSEQ multiplex PCR, the TCRdb table keeps only in-frame clones and is missing some. The data contain approximately 840,000 clones, approximately 97% of them singletons. The sequenced sample consisted of naive CD8+ T cells sorted from blood. These TCRs come from a man aged 30 to 39 in good health.

The V call is TRBV10-3, the J call TRBJ2-1; D is ambiguous. The CDR3 runs to 17 residues. Germline values: CDR1 ENHRY, CDR2 SYGVKD. Trimming left V 0 bases short and J 0 bases short, with 12 bases between. The CDR3 region has the DNA TGTGCCATCAGTGAGTCCAGTCACTGGAGCTCCTACAATGAGCAGTTCTTC. Its translation: CAISESSHWSSYNEQFF.

V and J are TRBV11-3 and TRBJ1-4, with D hard to call. V was cut by 3 bases and J by 5 bases, with 10 bases left in between. The CDR3 totals 14 residues. Germline values: CDR1 SGHNT, CDR2 YENEEA. The DNA for the CDR3 is TGTGCCAGCAGCTTCGTGACCGACAATGAAAAACTGTTTTTT. Residues: CASSFVTDNEKLFF.

Concerning this clone: The same CDR3 also results from other DNA sequences found in this sample. V is TRBV4-1 and J is TRBJ2-2, with D perhaps matching TRBD1 (6 bases). V was cut by 0 bases and J by 5 bases, with 7 bases left in between. The CDR3 has 14 amino acids. Per germline, CDR1 MGHRA and CDR2 YSYEKL. The CDR3, as DNA: TGCGCCAGCAGCCAAGATAGGGGGACCGGGGAGCTGTTTTTT. Amino acid sequence: CASSQDRGTGELFF.

This chain connects TRBV7-9 to TRBJ2-7; 9 nucleotides agree with TRBD1. V dropped 4 bases and J dropped 5; count of bases not matched to a gene: 6. Germline V gene lookup returns CDR1 SEHNR and CDR2 FQNEAQ (reference sequence). The CDR3 loop spans 14 amino acids. In DNA form, the CDR3 reads TGTGCCAGCAGCTCGTCCCGGGACAGGGACGAGCAGTACTTC. It codes for CASSSSRDRDEQYF.

The V and J genes are TRBV11-2 and TRBJ1-2; no definite D call. Trimming removed 5 bases at V and 7 bases at J, with 20 bases between. The CDR3 is 15 residues long. Per the germline V gene, CDR1 is SGHAT and CDR2 is FQNNGV. CDR3 DNA: TGTGCCAGCAGCCATTTATTTAGGGAGGAGGGTGGCTACACCTTC. As protein: CASSHLFREEGGYTF.

The genes are TRBV7-9 and TRBJ2-7, with D unresolved. The CDR3 is 15 amino acids. V lost 1 base, J lost 4 bases, and 14 bases lay in between. The germline CDR1 and CDR2 sequences are SEHNR and FQNEAQ (reference sequence). The CDR3 loop reads CASSLVGLQSYEQYF. As DNA, the CDR3 is TGTGCCAGCAGCTTAGTGGGTCTACAGTCATACGAGCAGTACTTC.

V is TRBV2 and J is TRBJ1-4; D perhaps matches TRBD1 (6 bases). This CDR3 contains 11 residues. The V gene lost 7 bases and the J gene lost 8 bases, with 8 bases spanning the gap. Germline CDR1 is SNHLY and CDR2 is FYNNEI. CDR3 loop: CASTGVEKLFF. CDR3 DNA sequence: TGTGCCAGCACAGGGGTCGAAAAACTGTTTTTT.

V is TRBV28 and J is TRBJ1-5; D is perhaps TRBD1 (6 bases). This CDR3 comprises 15 residues. V dropped 6 bases and J dropped 0 bases, with 12 bases sitting between them. Germline V CDR1 and CDR2: MDHEN, SYDVKM. CDR3 protein: CASSRTAGSNQPQHF. CDR3 DNA sequence: TGTGCCAGCAGCAGGACAGCCGGTAGCAATCAGCCCCAGCATTTT.